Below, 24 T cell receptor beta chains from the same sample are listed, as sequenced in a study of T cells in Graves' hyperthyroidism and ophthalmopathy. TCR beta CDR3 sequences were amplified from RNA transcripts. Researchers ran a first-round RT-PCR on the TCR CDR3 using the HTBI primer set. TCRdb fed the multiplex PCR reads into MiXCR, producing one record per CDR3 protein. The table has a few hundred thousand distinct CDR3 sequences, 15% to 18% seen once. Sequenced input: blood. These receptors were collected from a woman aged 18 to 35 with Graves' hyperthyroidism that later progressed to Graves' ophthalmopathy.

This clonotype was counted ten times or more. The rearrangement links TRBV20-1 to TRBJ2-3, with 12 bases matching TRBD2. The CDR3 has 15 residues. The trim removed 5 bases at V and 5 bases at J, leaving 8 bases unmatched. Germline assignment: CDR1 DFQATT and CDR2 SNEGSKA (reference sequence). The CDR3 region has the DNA TGCAGTGCTGGTGCTAGCGGGAGGGCCTTAGATACGCAGTATTTT. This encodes CSAGASGRALDTQYF.

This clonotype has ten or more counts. CDR3 residues: CASSEGVSGELFF. The CDR3 nucleotides read TGTGCCAGCAGTGAAGGGGTTTCCGGGGAGCTGTTTTTT. The V call is TRBV6-4, the J call TRBJ2-2; D is possibly TRBD1 (5 bases). Deletions cut 3 bases from V and 6 bases from J, with 8 bases between. Germline V gene lookup returns CDR1 MRHNA and CDR2 SNTAGT. This CDR3 is built from 13 residues.

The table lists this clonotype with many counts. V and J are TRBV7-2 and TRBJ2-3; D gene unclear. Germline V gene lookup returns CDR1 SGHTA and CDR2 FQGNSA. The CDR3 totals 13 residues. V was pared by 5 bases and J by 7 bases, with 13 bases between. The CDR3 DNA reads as TGTGCCAGCAGCACCCAACCAGTTTATACGCAGTATTTT. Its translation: CASSTQPVYTQYF.

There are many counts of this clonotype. The CDR3 protein is CASSIGQGLYEQYF. The CDR3 DNA is TGTGCCAGCAGTATCGGACAGGGTTTGTACGAGCAGTACTTC. The chain recombines TRBV28 with TRBJ2-7, with 8 bases aligning to TRBD1. The CDR3 totals 14 residues. Germline lookup yields CDR1 MDHEN and CDR2 SYDVKM. The trim removed 5 bases at V and 4 bases at J, leaving 7 bases unmatched.

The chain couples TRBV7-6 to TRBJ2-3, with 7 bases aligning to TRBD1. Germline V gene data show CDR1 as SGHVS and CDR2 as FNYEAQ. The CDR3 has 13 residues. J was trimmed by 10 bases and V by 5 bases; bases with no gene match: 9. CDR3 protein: CASSQEDRSAQYF. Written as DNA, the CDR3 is TGTGCCAGCAGCCAAGAGGACAGGTCTGCGCAGTATTTT.

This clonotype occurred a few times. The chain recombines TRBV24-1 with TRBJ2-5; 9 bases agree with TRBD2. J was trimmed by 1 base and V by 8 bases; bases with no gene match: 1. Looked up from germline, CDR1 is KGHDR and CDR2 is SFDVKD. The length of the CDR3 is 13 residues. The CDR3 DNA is TGTGCCACCAATAGCGGGGGCCAAGAGACCCAGTACTTC. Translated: CATNSGGQETQYF.

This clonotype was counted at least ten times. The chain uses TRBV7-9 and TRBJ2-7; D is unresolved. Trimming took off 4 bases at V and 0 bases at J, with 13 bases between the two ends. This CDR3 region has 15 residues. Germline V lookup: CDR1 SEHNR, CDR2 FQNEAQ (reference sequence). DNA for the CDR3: TGTGCCAGCAGCTCACATAGCCCGCCCTCCTACGAGCAGTACTTC. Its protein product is CASSSHSPPSYEQYF. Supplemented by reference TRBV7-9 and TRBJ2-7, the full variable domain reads DTGVSQNPRHKITKRGQNVTFRCDPISEHNRLYWYRQTLGQGPEFLTYFQNEAQLEKSRLLSDRFSAERPKGSFSTLEIQRTEQGDSAMYLCASSSHSPPSYEQYFGPGTRLTVT.

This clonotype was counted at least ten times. CDR3 bases: TGTGCCAGCAGCACCATCCCGAATGAGCAGTTCTTC. Protein: CASSTIPNEQFF. The chain links TRBV11-2 to TRBJ2-1; D is ambiguous. This CDR3 region has 12 residues. Trimming left V 5 bases short and J 7 bases short, with 9 bases between. Per germline, CDR1 SGHAT and CDR2 FQNNGV.

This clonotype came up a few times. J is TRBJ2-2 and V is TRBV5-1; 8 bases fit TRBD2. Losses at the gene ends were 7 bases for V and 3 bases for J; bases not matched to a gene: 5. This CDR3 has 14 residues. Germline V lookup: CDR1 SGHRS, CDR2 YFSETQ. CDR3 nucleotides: TGCGCCAGCGGTCGGGAGGGGGACACCGGGGAGCTGTTTTTT. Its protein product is CASGREGDTGELFF.

In DNA form, the CDR3 reads TGTGCCAGCAGGGGTTTCGGCACTGAAGCTTTCTTT. Residues: CASRGFGTEAFF. This chain uses TRBV12-3 or TRBV12-4 with TRBJ1-1; D is undetermined. V dropped 6 bases and J dropped 4 bases, with 9 bases sitting between them. The CDR3 is made up of 12 amino acids.

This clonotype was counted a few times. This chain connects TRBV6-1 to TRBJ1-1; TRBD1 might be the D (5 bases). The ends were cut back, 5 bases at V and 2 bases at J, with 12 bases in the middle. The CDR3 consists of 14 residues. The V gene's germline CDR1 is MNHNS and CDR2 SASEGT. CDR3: CASSLFGDNTEAFF. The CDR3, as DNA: TGTGCCAGCAGTCTGTTTGGGGACAACACTGAAGCTTTCTTT.

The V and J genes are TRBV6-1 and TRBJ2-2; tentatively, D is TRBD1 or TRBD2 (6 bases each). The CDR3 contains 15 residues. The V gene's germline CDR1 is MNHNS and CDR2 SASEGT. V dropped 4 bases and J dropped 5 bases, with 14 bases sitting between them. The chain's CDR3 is CASSALGGRTGELFF. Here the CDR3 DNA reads TGTGCCAGCAGTGCTCTAGGGGGGCGGACCGGGGAGCTGTTTTTT.

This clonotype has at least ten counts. The CDR3: CASSRGAGETQYF. In DNA form, the CDR3 reads TGTGCCAGCTCGCGCGGGGCGGGGGAGACCCAGTACTTC. V gene TRBV11-2 combines with J gene TRBJ2-5; D may be TRBD2 (6 bases). The germline CDR1 and CDR2 sequences are SGHAT and FQNNGV. With 8 bases removed from V and 5 bases from J, the gap between germline ends came to 15 bases. CDR3 size: 13 residues.

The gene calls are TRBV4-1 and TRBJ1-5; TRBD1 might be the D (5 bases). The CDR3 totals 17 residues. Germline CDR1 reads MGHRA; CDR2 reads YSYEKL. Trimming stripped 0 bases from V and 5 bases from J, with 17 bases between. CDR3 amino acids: CASSQDGWGDHYQPQHF. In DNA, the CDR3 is TGCGCCAGCAGCCAAGATGGCTGGGGGGACCATTATCAGCCCCAGCATTTT.

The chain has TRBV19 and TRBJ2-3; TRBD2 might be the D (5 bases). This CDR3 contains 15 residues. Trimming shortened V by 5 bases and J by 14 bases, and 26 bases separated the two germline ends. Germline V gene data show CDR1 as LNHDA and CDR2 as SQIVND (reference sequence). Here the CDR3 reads CASSPASSSGYGRYF. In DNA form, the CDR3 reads TGTGCCAGTAGTCCCGCCTCCAGTTCGGGATACGGTCGGTATTTT.

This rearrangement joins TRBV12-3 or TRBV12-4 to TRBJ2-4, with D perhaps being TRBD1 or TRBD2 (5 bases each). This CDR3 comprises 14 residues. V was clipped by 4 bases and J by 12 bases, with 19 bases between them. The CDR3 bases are TGTGCCAGCAGTTCCGGGGAGACGGGGCCTTCTCAGTACTTC. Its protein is CASSSGETGPSQYF.

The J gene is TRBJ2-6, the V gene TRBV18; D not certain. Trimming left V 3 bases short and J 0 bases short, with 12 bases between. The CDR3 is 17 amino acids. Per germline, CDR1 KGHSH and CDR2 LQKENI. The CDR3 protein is CASSPLLRSSGANVLTF. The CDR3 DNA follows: TGTGCCAGCTCACCCCTACTCCGGTCCTCTGGGGCCAACGTCCTGACTTTC.

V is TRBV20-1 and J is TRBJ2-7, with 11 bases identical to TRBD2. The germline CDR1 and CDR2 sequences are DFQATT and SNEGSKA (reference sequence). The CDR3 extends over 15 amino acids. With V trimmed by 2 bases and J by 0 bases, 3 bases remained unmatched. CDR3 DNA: TGCAGTGCTAGAACTACTAGCGGGAGCTCCTACGAGCAGTACTTC. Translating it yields CSARTTSGSSYEQYF.

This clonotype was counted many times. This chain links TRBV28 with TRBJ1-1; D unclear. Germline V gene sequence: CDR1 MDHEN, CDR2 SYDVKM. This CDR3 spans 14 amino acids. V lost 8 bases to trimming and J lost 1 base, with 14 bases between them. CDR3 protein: CASGPLGQNTEAFF. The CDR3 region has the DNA TGTGCCAGCGGGCCCCTTGGGCAGAACACTGAAGCTTTCTTT.

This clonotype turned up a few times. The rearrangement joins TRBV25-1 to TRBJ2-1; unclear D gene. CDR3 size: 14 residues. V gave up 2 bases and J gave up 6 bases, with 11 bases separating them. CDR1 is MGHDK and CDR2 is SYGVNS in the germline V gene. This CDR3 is CASSELGLGNEQFF. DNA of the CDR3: TGTGCCAGCAGTGAACTGGGGTTGGGCAATGAGCAGTTCTTC.

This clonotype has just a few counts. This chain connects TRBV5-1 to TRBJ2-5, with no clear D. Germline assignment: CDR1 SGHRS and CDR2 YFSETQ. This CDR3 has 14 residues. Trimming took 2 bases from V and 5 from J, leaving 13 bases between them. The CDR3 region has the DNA TGCGCCAGCAGCTTAGGACCATTCATGGAGACCCAGTACTTC. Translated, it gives CASSLGPFMETQYF.

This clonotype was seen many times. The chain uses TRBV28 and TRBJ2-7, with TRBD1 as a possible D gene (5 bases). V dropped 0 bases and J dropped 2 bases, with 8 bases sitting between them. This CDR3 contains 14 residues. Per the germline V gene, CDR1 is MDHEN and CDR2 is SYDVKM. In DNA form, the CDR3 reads TGTGCCAGCAGTTTATGGCGACAGCCCTACGAGCAGTACTTC. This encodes CASSLWRQPYEQYF.

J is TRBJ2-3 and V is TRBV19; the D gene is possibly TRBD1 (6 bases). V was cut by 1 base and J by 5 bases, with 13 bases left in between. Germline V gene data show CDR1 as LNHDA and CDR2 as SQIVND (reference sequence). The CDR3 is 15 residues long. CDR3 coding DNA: TGTGCCAGTAGTATAGGCCGGCAGGGGATAGATACGCAGTATTTT. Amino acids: CASSIGRQGIDTQYF.

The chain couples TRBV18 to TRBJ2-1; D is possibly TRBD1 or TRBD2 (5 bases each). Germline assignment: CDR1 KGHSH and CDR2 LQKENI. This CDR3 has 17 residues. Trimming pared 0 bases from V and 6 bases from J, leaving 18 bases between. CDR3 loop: CASSPPFGLAGSNEQFF. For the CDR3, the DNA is TGTGCCAGCTCACCACCTTTCGGGTTAGCAGGGAGCAATGAGCAGTTCTTC.